This note documents a single T cell receptor beta chain sequence. Its antigen has not been determined. No quality values exist for individual bases; no much larger clone is one base distant. RNA was extracted using the RNeasy kit, and roughly 0.45 to 1 ug of the RNA was reverse transcribed with random hexamers. TCR beta CDR3 regions were amplified with the immunoSEQ multiplex PCR assay covering 54 Vbeta and 13 Jbeta segments. PCR amplification bias was corrected using a synthetic template baseline for primer optimization and computational correction. The original pipeline was this. Only productive sequences were kept, with reads annotated to V, D and J genes according to IMGT and analyzed in immunoSEQ Analyzer. Clonality was calculated as one minus the Shannon entropy normalized by log2 of the number of productive unique sequences. Public and private clones were assessed among the 100 most prevalent clones of each patient and control. Clones were defined as Susac-specific when absent from the healthy and MS cohorts, from 1052 published viral clones and from other ImmuneACCESS disease sequences. The public reads were run again by TCRdb, first through fastp at Q25 and then through MiXCR, and only productive beta chains were kept. Each entry is one CDR3 protein sequence, shown with its most common DNA and genes. The V and J calls and clone size are TCRdb's, not the authors'. This sample is represented by 190,000 or so distinct CDR3 sequences; about 95% of them were singletons. About 0.09% of the sample is taken by the ten largest.

Peripheral blood CD8+ and CD4+ T cells from healthy donors, Susac syndrome patients and multiple sclerosis patients were profiled using high-throughput TCR beta sequencing. Multiple sclerosis controls were treatment-naive patients with stable or active relapsing-remitting disease fulfilling revised McDonald criteria. Bulk CD8+ and CD4+ T cells were purified magnetically by negative isolation, whereas CD8+ TEMRA cells were enriched by FACS. Blood was drawn into EDTA tubes, processed within 24 hours, and PBMCs were isolated by density gradient centrifugation. PBMCs intended for TCR sequencing were cryopreserved in liquid nitrogen and thawed later in a water bath at 37 degrees C. A purity of at least 90% was achieved for sorted or isolated CD4+, CD8+ and CD8+ TEMRA cells. The sample comes from a study of CD8 T cells in Susac syndrome (dated by TCRdb to between 2018 and 2021). In terms of the full investigation: The study used repertoire sequencing to test whether antigen drove CD8+ T cell activation and differentiation in Susac syndrome.

V and J are truncated by 6 bases and 2 bases respectively, leaving an intervening sequence of 14 bases. The CDR3 sequence holds 14 residues, the cysteine and phenylalanine included. The entry retains the CDR3 DNA only, 42 bases that are in frame from base 1. According to the germline V gene, CDR1 reads MNHEY and CDR2 reads SVGAGI. Beyond this particular receptor, the publication reports: The number of individuals in the TCR sequencing and HLA analysis was recognized as being relatively small.

This sequence was found in a human donor with multiple sclerosis. The rearrangement joined TRBV6-5 to TRBJ2-7, with TRBD1 as a weak D call on 6 bases. What was sequenced was CD4+ T cells from PBMCs. This receptor has the CDR3 CASRLLQGTYEQYF. In nucleotides, the sequence is TGTGCCAGCAGGCTCCTCCAGGGGACCTACGAGCAGTACTTC.